The 24 T cell receptor beta chains listed next were all sequenced from one sample in a study of regulatory T cells in long-lasting Graves disease. Through Arm-PCR of CDR3 regions and iRepertoire HTBI primers, TCR beta libraries were built. A single record per CDR3 protein comes from TCRdb applying MiXCR to the multiplex PCR reads. The sample holds 350,000 to 450,000 distinct CDR3 sequences; less than 25% are singletons and the top ten take less than 25%. Specified time point: persistent/refractory GD, antithyroid drugs over 5 years with positive TRAb. There was RNA extracted from PBMCs, and the TCR library was made from it. The input for sequencing was peripheral blood mononuclear cells (PBMCs), taken when the disease was refractory, from a patient treated with antithyroid drugs. These receptors all come from a female donor with Graves disease.

This clonotype showed up just a few times. The chain recombines TRBV4-1 with TRBJ2-2, with no clear D. Trimming stripped 3 bases from V and 7 bases from J, with 9 bases between. In germline, CDR1 is MGHRA, CDR2 YSYEKL. The CDR3 extends over 13 amino acids. CDR3 nucleotide sequence: TGCGCCAGCAGCCACGGTACGGGCGGGGAGCTGTTTTTT. This codes for CASSHGTGGELFF.

This clonotype appeared many times. V gene TRBV7-9 combines with J gene TRBJ2-7; a weak D match, TRBD1 (6 bases). CDR1 and CDR2 (germline): SEHNR, FQNEAQ (reference sequence). The V end lost 6 bases, the J end lost 2 bases, and 17 bases lay between the germline ends. The CDR3 is made up of 15 amino acids. This CDR3 is CASRPQGSPTYEQYF. The CDR3 coding sequence is TGTGCCAGCAGGCCCCAGGGGTCTCCCACCTACGAGCAGTACTTC.

This clonotype has only a few counts. The V and J genes are TRBV19 and TRBJ1-5, with 7 bases lining up with TRBD1. The trim removed 3 bases at V and 0 bases at J, leaving 5 bases unmatched. Per the germline V gene, CDR1 is LNHDA and CDR2 is SQIVND (reference sequence). The CDR3 extends over 16 amino acids. The CDR3 DNA is TGTGCCAGTAGTATCACAGGGGAGGCTAGCAATCAGCCCCAGCATTTT. This encodes CASSITGEASNQPQHF.

The genes are TRBV20-1 and TRBJ1-2; 7 bases map to TRBD1. V shed 3 bases, J shed 0 bases, and the junction held 4 bases outside the gene matches. The length of the CDR3 is 14 residues. Germline CDR1 reads DFQATT; CDR2 reads SNEGSKA (reference sequence). The CDR3 spells CSARGQTSNYGYTF. CDR3 nucleotides: TGCAGTGCTAGGGGACAGACTTCTAACTATGGCTACACCTTC.

This clonotype was seen many times. This chain connects TRBV28 to TRBJ1-5, with D uncertain. CDR3 length: 14 amino acids. CDR1 is MDHEN and CDR2 is SYDVKM in the germline V gene. Trimming removed 4 bases from V and 8 bases from J, with 15 bases in between. The CDR3 sequence: CASSYRIAIKPQHF. CDR3 in DNA: TGTGCCAGCAGTTACAGAATAGCAATCAAGCCCCAGCATTTT. Full variable domain (outside the CDR3, taken from reference TRBV28 and TRBJ1-5): DVKVTQSSRYLVKRTGEKVFLECVQDMDHENMFWYRQDPGLGLRLIYFSYDVKMKEKGDIPEGYSVSREKKERFSLILESASTNQTSMYLCASSYRIAIKPQHFGDGTRLSIL.

In this sample, this clonotype turned up many times. This chain joins TRBV20-1 and TRBJ2-5, with TRBD2 matching 11 bases. Trimming cost V 5 bases and J 2 bases; bases outside gene matches: 7. The germline CDR1 and CDR2 sequences are DFQATT and SNEGSKA (reference sequence). The CDR3 length is 15 residues. The CDR3 coding sequence is TGCAGTGCTTCTTGGACTAGCGGGCCACAAGAGACCCAGTACTTC. Translation: CSASWTSGPQETQYF.

This clonotype was found many times. This sequence joins TRBV2 and TRBJ2-5; 10 bases line up with TRBD1. Germline-derived CDR1 and CDR2 are SNHLY and FYNNEI. With 8 bases clipped from V and 6 bases from J, the junction kept 9 bases outside the gene matches. This CDR3 has 14 residues. The CDR3 sequence is CASEPDRGHKTQYF. The CDR3 nucleotides are TGTGCCAGCGAACCAGACAGGGGGCATAAGACCCAGTACTTC.

The gene calls are TRBV27 and TRBJ2-7; a weak D match, TRBD1 (5 bases). This CDR3 contains 14 residues. V lost 3 bases and J 0 bases, leaving 9 bases between the germline ends. The germline V gene encodes CDR1 MNHEY and CDR2 SMNVEV (reference sequence). CDR3 sequence reads: CASSLKDTSYEQYF. CDR3 bases: TGTGCCAGCAGTTTGAAGGACACCTCCTACGAGCAGTACTTC.

This clonotype was recorded many times. The V and J genes are TRBV7-2 and TRBJ1-2; TRBD1 agrees at 10 bases. The CDR3 loop spans 16 amino acids. CDR1 and CDR2 from the germline V gene are SGHTA and FQGNSA. V lost 2 bases and J lost 8; bases outside the gene matches: 11. CDR3 DNA sequence: TGTGCCAGCAGCTTACCTACCGGGACAGGGGTACGGGGCTACACCTTC. The encoded protein is CASSLPTGTGVRGYTF.

This clonotype was recorded a few times. J is TRBJ2-7 and V is TRBV9; the D is unclear. The CDR3 runs to 16 residues. Germline loops: CDR1 SGDLS, CDR2 YYNGEE. Trimming removed 0 bases at V and 0 bases at J, with 13 bases between. For the CDR3, the DNA is TGTGCCAGCAGCGTAGGGATCGCACCCGGCTCCTACGAGCAGTACTTC. This sequence encodes CASSVGIAPGSYEQYF.

This clonotype has more than one count but fewer than ten. The rearrangement joins TRBV19 to TRBJ2-2, with D maybe TRBD2 (5 bases). V was cut by 4 bases and J by 7 bases, with 19 bases left in between. The CDR3 contains 16 residues. The V gene's germline CDR1 is LNHDA and CDR2 SQIVND (reference sequence). The CDR3 DNA is TGTGCCAGTAGTACCTTCAGCCTCGGAGGTCACGGGGAGCTGTTTTTT. It translates to CASSTFSLGGHGELFF.

The chain recombines TRBV6-9 with TRBJ2-7; D remains unclear. Germline-derived CDR1 and CDR2 are MNHGY and SVAAGI. V was pared by 3 bases and J by 0 bases, with 3 bases between. CDR3 length equals 12 residues. The CDR3: CASSYISYEQYF. CDR3 nucleotides: TGTGCCAGCAGTTACATCTCCTACGAGCAGTACTTC.

This chain uses TRBV5-6 with TRBJ1-2; D unresolved. Deletions cut 0 bases from V and 2 bases from J, with 8 bases between. This CDR3 is built from 14 residues. Germline CDR1 reads SGHDT; CDR2 reads YYEEEE. The chain's CDR3 is CASSLEAMNYGYTF. In DNA form, the CDR3 reads TGTGCCAGCAGCTTGGAAGCAATGAACTATGGCTACACCTTC.

The V and J genes are TRBV7-9 and TRBJ2-5, with D tentatively TRBD1 (6 bases). Trimming cost V 4 bases and J 4 bases, with 13 bases left between them. The CDR3 length is 14 residues. Germline V lookup: CDR1 SEHNR, CDR2 FQNEAQ (reference sequence). The CDR3 nucleotides read TGTGCCAGCAGCTCTAGGCTACAGGGAGAGACCCAGTACTTC. Translation gives CASSSRLQGETQYF.

This clonotype was seen at least ten times. This chain links TRBV9 with TRBJ2-7, with a weak D call TRBD1 (6 bases). This CDR3 is built from 13 residues. The germline V and J ends were trimmed by 2 bases and 6 bases, with 12 bases remaining between them. Looked up from germline, CDR1 is SGDLS and CDR2 is YYNGEE. CDR3 coding DNA: TGTGCCAGCAGCGTGGGCATAGGGGGCGAGCAGTACTTC. Translated: CASSVGIGGEQYF.

This clonotype was observed a handful of times. This chain connects TRBV12-3 or TRBV12-4 to TRBJ2-2; TRBD1 matches 7 bases. Trimming at V came to 7 bases and at J to 8 bases, leaving 16 bases not matched to a gene. The CDR3 has 16 residues. CDR3 in DNA: TGTGCCAGCACCGAGTGGGGACAGTTGGTGCCGGGGGAGCTGTTTTTT. Protein sequence: CASTEWGQLVPGELFF.

The chain uses TRBV15 and TRBJ2-7; 10 bases are a match to TRBD1. V was pared by 3 bases and J by 12 bases, with 8 bases of the junction left unmatched. CDR1 LNHNV and CDR2 YYDKDF come from the germline V gene (reference sequence). This CDR3 has 13 residues. The DNA of the CDR3 is TGTGCCACCAGCAGGAACAGACAGGGGGCATTGTACTTC. Translation: CATSRNRQGALYF.

This clonotype was recorded only once. This chain connects TRBV14 to TRBJ1-1; D is undetermined. Per germline, CDR1 SGHDN and CDR2 FVKESK. This CDR3 region has 13 residues. Trimming removed 5 bases at V and 4 bases at J, with 11 bases between. The CDR3: CASSAHEVTEAFF. The CDR3, as DNA: TGTGCCAGCAGCGCCCATGAAGTCACTGAAGCTTTCTTT.

This clonotype was seen a few times. This rearrangement joins TRBV7-2 to TRBJ2-1; possible D gene TRBD1, 6 bases. Germline V lookup: CDR1 SGHTA, CDR2 FQGNSA. The CDR3 spans 19 residues. V lost 2 bases to trimming and J lost 7 bases, with 27 bases between them. The CDR3 region has the DNA TGTGCCAGCAGCTTACGGCTGCGTCACCAAGCCGGGACAACTAATGAGCAGTTCTTC. Translation: CASSLRLRHQAGTTNEQFF.

The rearrangement joins TRBV6-1 to TRBJ2-7; D is perhaps TRBD1 (6 bases). The length of the CDR3 is 15 residues. CDR1 and CDR2 (germline): MNHNS, SASEGT. V was cut by 5 bases and J by 5 bases, with 19 bases left in between. CDR3 DNA sequence: TGTGCCAGCAGTCATCGGGACACTGAATGGGACGAGCAGTACTTC. Protein: CASSHRDTEWDEQYF.

The V call is TRBV29-1, the J call TRBJ2-5; D not resolved. V was trimmed by 4 bases and J by 5 bases, leaving 14 bases between them. CDR1 is SQVTM, CDR2 ANQGSEA, per germline. The CDR3 contains 13 residues. The CDR3 DNA is TGCAGCGTTGTACCGAGCTCGGTGGAGACCCAGTACTTC. Its translation: CSVVPSSVETQYF.

The chain links TRBV6-2 or TRBV6-3 to TRBJ2-2; D may be TRBD2 (6 bases). Germline CDR1 reads MNHEY; CDR2 reads SVGEGT. The CDR3 sequence is 16 residues long. V lost 4 bases to trimming and J lost 0 bases, with 12 bases between them. This chain's CDR3 is CASSSSPSANTGELFF. Here the CDR3 DNA reads TGTGCCAGCAGTTCCAGCCCTAGCGCGAACACCGGGGAGCTGTTTTTT.

CDR3 region: CASSYSRDPQQPQHF. As DNA, the CDR3 is TGTGCCAGCAGTTACAGCCGGGATCCACAACAGCCCCAGCATTTT. V usage is TRBV6-5 and J usage is TRBJ1-5, with D uncertain. The CDR3 extends over 15 amino acids. From germline, CDR1 is MNHEY and CDR2 SVGAGI. Trimming took off 2 bases at V and 7 bases at J, with 15 bases between the two ends.

In regard to this clonotype: A much larger clone lies a single base off, so this may be a read error. The V call is TRBV11-2, the J call TRBJ2-1, with 10 bases that match TRBD2. This CDR3 is built from 15 residues. Per germline, CDR1 SGHAT and CDR2 FQNNGV. CDR3 residues: CAGSETSGAYNEQFF. CDR3 sequence (DNA): TGTGCCGGCAGCGAAACTAGCGGGGCCTACAATGAGCAGTTCTTC.